The source of this T cell receptor beta chain is a study of tumor-infiltrating lymphocytes in primary liver carcinoma. The germline CDR1 and CDR2 sequences are MNHEY and SVGAGI. V was clipped by 3 bases and J by 5 bases, with 10 bases between them. The CDR3 runs to 13 residues. Priming with a constant-region primer yielded TCR beta cDNA from around 540 ng total RNA. Libraries for TCR beta were built through three nested multiplex PCR rounds, which together made up a slightly modified ARM-PCR procedure. The two initial PCR rounds, around 10 cycles each, used TRBV1-TRBV30 forward and C-beta reverse primers. TCRdb used MiXCR to reprocess the multiplex PCR reads, holding one entry per CDR3 protein. The sample records 180,000 or so distinct CDR3 sequences, less than 65% being singletons. The authors took blood RNA from unsorted whole blood and also extracted germline DNA. In advance of surgery, roughly 4 milliliters of peripheral blood were collected.

This chain joins TRBV6-5 and TRBJ2-5; D might be TRBD2 (6 bases). The sample was peripheral blood. This receptor was identified in a man between 40 and 49 years old with primary liver carcinoma and hepatitis B virus infection. The CDR3 sequence is CASSYDGGETQYF. The CDR3 coding sequence is TGTGCCAGCAGTTATGACGGAGGGGAGACCCAGTACTTC.